This T cell receptor (beta chain) was observed in a study of T-cell reconstitution after alpha-beta-depleted transplantation in children listed by TCRdb under 2016. Regarding the complete study: T-cell immune reconstitution after TCRalphabeta/CD19-depleted allogeneic hematopoietic cell transplantation in children was quantitatively tracked in the study by means of TCR repertoire profiling.

Inclusive of the bounding cysteine and phenylalanine, the CDR3 is 14 residues long. Only the CDR3 portion is preserved as DNA: 42 bases, with reading frame beginning at the first base. The germline V gene encodes CDR1 SQVTM and CDR2 ANQGSEA. Deletion took 7 bases off V and 2 bases off J, with a span of 17 bases between the germline ends. The library was obtained by PCR. Sequencing was performed on an Illumina HiSeq 2500. TCR library preparation used molecular barcoding, with unique molecular identifiers applied to normalize quantification of the TCRbeta repertoire. TCRdb handled the public reads itself, with Q25 trimming in fastp and clone calling in MiXCR, and kept productive beta chains. Each entry is one CDR3 protein sequence, shown with its most common DNA and genes. The sample table records about 610,000 distinct CDR3 sequences; roughly a tenth of these occur just once. The biggest ten clones account for about 4% of the sample.

This clonotype was counted only a few times. Its antigen is still unknown. No much larger clonotype is one base removed from it; base qualities were not supplied. The chain couples TRBV29-1 to TRBJ2-5; D gene: possibly TRBD1, on 6 matching bases. Sequenced material: PBMCs from the stem cell graft donor, taken from the stem cell graft. The sequence was collected from a human donor who donated a stem cell graft to a child with acute myeloid leukemia. The DNA sequence is given as TGCAGCGCGCAGGGGTCCTCGGAGCAAGAGACCCAGTACTTC. Its translation reads: CSAQGSSEQETQYF.